The next 29 T cell receptor beta chains were all read from a single sample in a study of persistence of HIV-infected CD4 T cells. The immunoSEQ assay was version 4, run in survey mode. Generated by immunoSEQ multiplex PCR, the TCRdb table keeps only in-frame clones and is missing some. This table holds about 28,000 clones, over 65% found once. The stimulus was lysate of CMV-infected fibroblasts, about 11 ug/mL. Memory cells lacking CD40L and CD69 with high CD45RO were sorted. Their antigens remain unidentified. Sequences were derived from CD4+ T cells sorted from PBMCs after roughly 18-hour stimulation, sampled from a patient who received antiretroviral therapy. The receptors shown here come from an adult woman with HIV who was CMV-seropositive.

The rearrangement links TRBV5-1 to TRBJ1-5, with D unclear. The CDR3 is 15 residues long. V shed 4 bases and J shed 3 bases, with 14 bases lying between them. Germline CDR1 reads SGHRS; CDR2 reads YFSETQ. The CDR3 loop is CASSREGRLNQPQHF. DNA of the CDR3: TGCGCCAGCAGCAGAGAAGGACGCCTCAATCAGCCCCAGCATTTT.

V usage is TRBV7-6 and J usage is TRBJ1-1; TRBD1 matches at 9 bases. The CDR3 totals 16 residues. V was pared by 1 base and J by 0 bases, with 3 bases of the junction left unmatched. Per germline, CDR1 SGHVS and CDR2 FNYEAQ. The CDR3 coding sequence is TGTGCCAGCAGCTTAGGGACAGGGGTATTGAACACTGAAGCTTTCTTT. Translating gives CASSLGTGVLNTEAFF.

This clone has only one observation. V is TRBV10-1 and J is TRBJ2-3, with TRBD1 matching 7 bases. The trim removed 3 bases at V and 2 bases at J, leaving 5 bases unmatched. The CDR3 has 15 amino acids. Germline V gene data show CDR1 as WNHNN and CDR2 as SYGVQD (reference sequence). The CDR3, as DNA: TGCGCCAGCAGTGACCAACAGGGGCACACAGATACGCAGTATTTT. It specifies CASSDQQGHTDTQYF.

This sequence joins TRBV7-3 and TRBJ2-2; 8 positions match TRBD1. The CDR3 length is 17 residues. The trim removed 1 base at V and 5 bases at J, leaving 9 bases unmatched. The V gene's germline CDR1 is SGHTA and CDR2 FQGTGA. The CDR3, as DNA: TGTGCCAGCAGCTTAAGCCCCGGGACAGGTTTAACCGGGGAGCTGTTTTTT. Translated, it gives CASSLSPGTGLTGELFF.

On this clone itself: This sample includes further DNA sequences coding for the same CDR3. The chain carries TRBV19 and TRBJ1-5, with D unclear. The V end was cut by 1 base, the J end by 4 bases, with 8 bases between. The V gene's germline CDR1 is LNHDA and CDR2 SQIVND (reference sequence). CDR3 length: 14 residues. The CDR3 protein is CASSIAGGNQPQHF. The CDR3 nucleotides read TGTGCCAGTAGTATAGCTGGAGGGAATCAGCCCCAGCATTTT.

The V gene is TRBV27, the J gene TRBJ1-2; D perhaps matches TRBD1 (6 bases). Germline CDR1 reads MNHEY; CDR2 reads SMNVEV (reference sequence). This CDR3 is 12 amino acids long. Trimming shortened V by 3 bases and J by 8 bases, and 10 bases separated the two germline ends. CDR3 nucleotide sequence: TGTGCCAGCAGTTTCAGGGGAGGCGGCTACACCTTC. This encodes CASSFRGGGYTF.

J is TRBJ1-1 and V is TRBV12-3 or TRBV12-4, with D unclear. Trimming cost V 3 bases and J 0 bases, with 5 bases left between them. The CDR3 has 13 residues. CDR3 nucleotide sequence: TGTGCCAGCAGTTTTACCGTGAACACTGAAGCTTTCTTT. Amino acid sequence: CASSFTVNTEAFF.

This sequence joins TRBV5-1 and TRBJ2-7; D unresolved. V shed 4 bases and J shed 5 bases, with 22 bases lying between them. Germline V lookup: CDR1 SGHRS, CDR2 YFSETQ. The CDR3 length is 16 residues. DNA for the CDR3: TGCGCCAGCAGCCGTGGAGACAACGAGGTTCTTCACGAGCAGTACTTC. Translated: CASSRGDNEVLHEQYF.

This clone was detected once. The chain joins TRBV30 to TRBJ1-2, with 7 bases lining up with TRBD1. Germline V gene lookup returns CDR1 GTSNPN and CDR2 SVGIG (reference sequence). The CDR3 is 14 amino acids. Trimming cost V 3 bases and J 3 bases; bases outside gene matches: 7. The CDR3 loop is CAWRGVGGDYGYTF. The CDR3 DNA reads as TGTGCCTGGAGGGGGGTAGGGGGCGACTATGGCTACACCTTC. Full variable domain (rest looked up from reference TRBV30 and TRBJ1-2): SQTIHQWPATLVQPVGSPLSLECTVEGTSNPNLYWYRQAAGRGLQLLFYSVGIGQISSEVPQNLSASRPQDRQFILSSKKLLLSDSGFYLCAWRGVGGDYGYTFGSGTRLTVV.

In this sample, this clone turned up once. V usage is TRBV5-1 and J usage is TRBJ2-7; weak D call: TRBD1 (5 bases). Trimming stripped 7 bases from V and 7 bases from J, with 27 bases between. This CDR3 is 16 amino acids long. Germline V CDR1 and CDR2: SGHRS, YFSETQ. CDR3: CASGPHQGGRLGEQYF. The CDR3 DNA is TGCGCCAGCGGGCCCCATCAGGGCGGACGTCTAGGGGAGCAGTACTTC.

The chain joins TRBV10-2 to TRBJ1-1, with 7 bases aligning to TRBD1. Germline assignment: CDR1 WSHSY and CDR2 SAAADI. Trimming removed 4 bases from V and 4 bases from J; junction bases left unmatched: 6. The CDR3 extends over 14 amino acids. The CDR3 loop is CASSAPDRLTEAFF. CDR3 in DNA: TGCGCCAGCAGTGCCCCGGACAGGCTCACTGAAGCTTTCTTT.

This rearrangement joins TRBV5-1 to TRBJ1-6; D perhaps matches TRBD1 (5 bases). Trimming removed 0 bases from V and 0 bases from J, with 19 bases in between. Germline CDR1 is SGHRS and CDR2 is YFSETQ. The CDR3 spans 20 residues. CDR3 sequence (DNA): TGCGCCAGCAGCTTGGATTCTTTGGGACGGATGAGCTCCTATAATTCACCCCTCCACTTT. Translation gives CASSLDSLGRMSSYNSPLHF.

The V and J genes are TRBV28 and TRBJ2-7; possibly TRBD2 for D (6 bases). The germline V gene encodes CDR1 MDHEN and CDR2 SYDVKM. The CDR3 is 15 residues long. The ends were cut back, 6 bases at V and 4 bases at J, with 19 bases in the middle. In DNA, the CDR3 is TGTGCCAGCAGGGAGACAGCGACGGCGGGGTACGAGCAGTACTTC. Its protein is CASRETATAGYEQYF.

The rearrangement uses TRBV18 and TRBJ1-2, with 9 positions matching TRBD1. Germline loops: CDR1 KGHSH, CDR2 LQKENI. The junction had 9 bases not matched to a gene; V was cut back by 3 bases and J by 4 bases. CDR3 length: 16 residues. The CDR3, as DNA: TGTGCCAGCTCACCGTTACAGGGGGCGGGATCCTATGGCTACACCTTC. It codes for CASSPLQGAGSYGYTF.

This clone was detected once. The chain links TRBV7-3 to TRBJ1-1; no reliable D call. The V end was cut by 6 bases, the J end by 0 bases, with 8 bases between. This CDR3 comprises 13 residues. Germline-derived CDR1 and CDR2 are SGHTA and FQGTGA. CDR3 protein: CASSQTLNTEAFF. The CDR3 DNA reads TGTGCCAGCAGTCAGACACTGAACACTGAAGCTTTCTTT.

V usage is TRBV5-1 and J usage is TRBJ1-2, with D uncertain. This CDR3 spans 14 amino acids. Germline values: CDR1 SGHRS, CDR2 YFSETQ. The ends were cut back, 4 bases at V and 8 bases at J, with 18 bases in the middle. CDR3 loop: CASSAGIGDGGYTF. CDR3 nucleotide sequence: TGCGCCAGCAGCGCCGGAATCGGGGATGGAGGCTACACCTTC.

This clone has a handful of counts. The V gene is TRBV10-1, the J gene TRBJ1-5; possible D gene TRBD1, 6 bases. The CDR3 spans 13 residues. V dropped 3 bases and J dropped 4 bases, with 7 bases sitting between them. The germline CDR1 and CDR2 sequences are WNHNN and SYGVQD (reference sequence). CDR3 coding DNA: TGCGCCAGCAGTGAACAGGGTAATCAGCCCCAGCATTTT. Residues: CASSEQGNQPQHF.

A few counts support this clone. Within the sample, other DNA sequences also encode this same CDR3. The chain links TRBV5-1 to TRBJ1-1, with TRBD1 as a possible D gene (5 bases). Germline values: CDR1 SGHRS, CDR2 YFSETQ. The CDR3 runs to 13 residues. Trimming pared 1 base from V and 1 base from J, leaving 5 bases between. DNA of the CDR3: TGCGCCAGCAGCTTGACAGGGAACACTGAAGCTTTCTTT. Amino acid sequence: CASSLTGNTEAFF.

This sequence joins TRBV5-1 and TRBJ2-1; 10 bases align to TRBD2. The ends lost 4 bases at V and 6 bases at J; junction bases unmatched: 7. CDR3 length: 15 residues. Germline V CDR1 and CDR2: SGHRS, YFSETQ. The CDR3 sequence is CASSASGGGLNEQFF. The CDR3 DNA follows: TGCGCCAGCAGCGCTAGCGGGGGCGGCCTCAATGAGCAGTTCTTC.

This clone has more than one count but fewer than ten. The chain couples TRBV7-8 to TRBJ1-3; D not resolved. The CDR3 consists of 13 residues. The ends were cut back, 7 bases at V and 2 bases at J, with 9 bases in the middle. CDR1 is SGHVS and CDR2 is FQNEAQ in the germline V gene. The CDR3 protein is CASNQRTGNTIYF. The CDR3 nucleotides are TGTGCCAGCAACCAACGAACTGGAAACACCATATATTTT.

This clone was observed a few times. This chain joins TRBV5-4 and TRBJ1-1, with 7 positions matching TRBD1. The germline V gene has CDR1 SGHNT and CDR2 YYREEE (reference sequence). The CDR3 sequence is 15 residues long. The junction had 3 bases not matched to a gene; V was cut back by 0 bases and J by 1 base. The CDR3 reads CASSLERGRNTEAFF. The CDR3 DNA reads TGTGCCAGCAGCTTGGAAAGGGGGCGGAACACTGAAGCTTTCTTT.

This rearrangement joins TRBV5-4 to TRBJ2-3; D unresolved. This CDR3 comprises 14 residues. Germline lookup yields CDR1 SGHNT and CDR2 YYREEE (reference sequence). Trimming left V 0 bases short and J 4 bases short, with 9 bases between. The CDR3 nucleotides are TGTGCCAGCAGCTTGGCCTCAGCAGCAGATACGCAGTATTTT. Residues: CASSLASAADTQYF. Drawing the rest from reference TRBV5-4 and TRBJ2-3, the complete variable domain is ETGVTQSPTHLIKTRGQQVTLRCSSQSGHNTVSWYQQALGQGPQFIFQYYREEENGRGNFPPRFSGLQFPNYSSELNVNALELDDSALYLCASSLASAADTQYFGPGTRLTVL.

The J gene is TRBJ1-2, the V gene TRBV6-1, with D tentatively TRBD1 (6 bases). Trimming stripped 1 base from V and 2 bases from J, with 8 bases between. CDR1 MNHNS and CDR2 SASEGT come from the germline V gene. The CDR3 is 14 residues long. The CDR3 is CASSEDRANYGYTF. For the CDR3, the DNA is TGTGCCAGCAGTGAAGACAGGGCCAACTATGGCTACACCTTC.

The chain links TRBV7-6 to TRBJ1-1; no firm D call. The length of the CDR3 is 15 residues. CDR1 and CDR2 (germline): SGHVS, FNYEAQ. V lost 1 base to trimming and J lost 1 base, with 10 bases between them. CDR3 protein: CASSLERVGNTEAFF. CDR3 DNA: TGTGCCAGCAGCTTAGAACGGGTCGGGAACACTGAAGCTTTCTTT.

The V call is TRBV6-5, the J call TRBJ1-2, with 7 bases that match TRBD1. With 4 bases clipped from V and 4 bases from J, the junction kept 6 bases outside the gene matches. This CDR3 is built from 14 residues. Germline V CDR1 and CDR2: MNHEY, SVGAGI. This chain's CDR3 is CASSLGDRGYGYTF. The CDR3 nucleotides are TGTGCCAGCAGTTTGGGGGACAGAGGCTATGGCTACACCTTC.

The rearrangement links TRBV7-2 to TRBJ1-1, with 9 bases that match TRBD1. Trimming removed 5 bases from V and 6 bases from J; junction bases left unmatched: 13. CDR3 length equals 16 residues. Germline CDR1 reads SGHTA; CDR2 reads FQGNSA. For the CDR3, the DNA is TGTGCCAGCAGCCCCAGATCTGGGACAGGGTTCTCTGAAGCTTTCTTT. The encoded protein is CASSPRSGTGFSEAFF.

In this sample, this clone turned up a few times. The chain joins TRBV19 to TRBJ1-6; 10 bases match TRBD1. Trimming took 4 bases from V and 8 from J; bases not matched to a gene: 2. Germline V gene data show CDR1 as LNHDA and CDR2 as SQIVND (reference sequence). The CDR3 totals 14 residues. DNA for the CDR3: TGTGCCAGTAGTACCGGACAGGGGGATTCACCCCTCCACTTT. This gives the protein CASSTGQGDSPLHF.

The V call is TRBV6-5, the J call TRBJ2-7; 7 positions agree with TRBD1. The V gene's germline CDR1 is MNHEY and CDR2 SVGAGI. V gave up 7 bases and J gave up 2 bases; unmatched junction bases: 8. The CDR3 is 14 residues long. In DNA, the CDR3 is TGTGCCAGCATTTCAGACAGGGCCCCCTACGAGCAGTACTTC. Translation gives CASISDRAPYEQYF.

In regard to this clone: Other DNA sequences in the same sample also yield this CDR3. The chain employs TRBV6-5 and TRBJ1-4; the D gene is possibly TRBD1 (6 bases). With 2 bases removed from V and 4 bases from J, the gap between germline ends came to 8 bases. Germline values: CDR1 MNHEY, CDR2 SVGAGI. The CDR3 runs 14 residues. Here the CDR3 reads CASSYGQHNEKLFF. CDR3 DNA: TGTGCCAGCAGTTACGGACAGCATAATGAAAAACTGTTTTTT.